These T cell receptor beta chains were read from a single sample in a study of blood T cells in healthy people across ages. A single record per CDR3 protein comes from TCRdb applying MiXCR to the 5' RACE reads. The repertoire holds around 800,000 distinct CDR3 sequences, with more than 40% as singletons. The sample was blood. These receptors were taken from a man aged 55-75 years in good health. CDR3s include the opening cysteine and the closing phenylalanine or tryptophan.

v_call	j_call	cdr3_aa
TRBV7-6	TRBJ2-1	CASSLVATGYNEQFF
TRBV12-3/TRBV12-4	TRBJ1-2	CASKRTDYGYTF
TRBV3-1	TRBJ2-2	CASSQGGPGELFF
TRBV6-2/TRBV6-3	TRBJ1-5	CASSPDRNNQPQHF
TRBV20-1	TRBJ1-5	CSASLEGVQPQHF
TRBV20-1	TRBJ2-7	CSAPLLGLSYNEQYF
TRBV5-4	TRBJ2-7	CASSRSLGDEQYF
TRBV7-3	TRBJ2-1	CASSLEGSMYYNEQFF
TRBV5-1	TRBJ2-3	CASSLEGDYGDTQYF
TRBV21-1	TRBJ2-7	CASSKVGVRRLSGDEQYF
TRBV6-2/TRBV6-3	TRBJ2-5	CASSYPVPTGLQETQYF
TRBV27	TRBJ2-1	CASSLGDIYNEQFF
TRBV5-1	TRBJ2-1	CASSHRGGYNEQFF
TRBV4-3	TRBJ2-4	CASSHPPAGGNIQYF
TRBV27	TRBJ2-7	CASSLASGVVEQYF
TRBV30	TRBJ2-7	CAWSVLPIYEQYF
TRBV25-1	TRBJ1-2	CASSEYPDRGRGYTF
TRBV10-3	TRBJ1-4	CAIRAGDATNEKLFF
TRBV7-2	TRBJ2-2	CASSFNLVRGTGRGGELFF
TRBV4-1	TRBJ2-1	CASSQDRGIEFF
TRBV11-3	TRBJ2-7	CASSLDGDTPYEQYF
TRBV29-1	TRBJ1-4	CSAKLQRYNEKLFF
TRBV4-3	TRBJ2-3	CASSQGTSGGSTDTQYF
TRBV5-1	TRBJ2-7	CASSLDRGPSYEQYF
TRBV27	TRBJ2-7	CASTRQAPYEQYF
TRBV30	TRBJ1-6	CAWRIGQNNSPLHF
TRBV6-2/TRBV6-3	TRBJ2-7	CASSYGTSGTYEQYF
TRBV7-9	TRBJ1-4	CASEFGSGGDEKLFF
TRBV7-8	TRBJ2-5	CTSRLGWGGSYGQYF
TRBV12-3/TRBV12-4	TRBJ1-2	CASSRGQANYGYTF
TRBV5-1	TRBJ2-5	CASSPPQVQETQYF
TRBV25-1	TRBJ1-2	CASSEWGNNYGYTF
TRBV20-1	TRBJ2-7	CSASPGLRDEQYF
TRBV7-9	TRBJ2-3	CASSVSPGDTQYF
TRBV24-1	TRBJ2-5	CATSADSSLQETQYF
TRBV6-5	TRBJ2-5	CASSSWTGPKETQYF
TRBV20-1	TRBJ1-2	CSASTVGIEDYGYTF
TRBV20-1	TRBJ1-2	CSAATPNYGYTF
TRBV25-1	TRBJ2-7	CASSDRPRGGVDEQYF
TRBV12-3/TRBV12-4	TRBJ2-5	CASSQGGRQETQYF
TRBV12-3/TRBV12-4	TRBJ2-7	CASRPQTSYEQYF
TRBV18	TRBJ2-7	CASSTRTGFDEQYF
TRBV4-1	TRBJ2-7	CASSQEGLAGVSSDEQYF
TRBV7-2	TRBJ2-5	CASSLVGARLLQETQYF
TRBV5-1	TRBJ2-3	CASSLEQGGDTQYF
TRBV7-2	TRBJ2-7	CASSPRQGQTSSYEQYF